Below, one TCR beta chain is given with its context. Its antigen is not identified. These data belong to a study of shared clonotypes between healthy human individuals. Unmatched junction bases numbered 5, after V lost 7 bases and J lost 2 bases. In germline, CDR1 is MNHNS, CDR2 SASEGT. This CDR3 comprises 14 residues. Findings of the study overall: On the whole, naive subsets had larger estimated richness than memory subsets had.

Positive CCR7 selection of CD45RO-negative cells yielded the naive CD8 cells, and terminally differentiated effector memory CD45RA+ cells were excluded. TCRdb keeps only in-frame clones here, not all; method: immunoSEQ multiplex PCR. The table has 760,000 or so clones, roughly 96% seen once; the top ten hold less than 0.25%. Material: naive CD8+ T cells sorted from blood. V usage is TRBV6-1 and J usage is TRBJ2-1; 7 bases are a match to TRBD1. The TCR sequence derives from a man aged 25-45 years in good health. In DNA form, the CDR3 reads TGTGCCAGCACCCGGACAGGCCCCTACAATGAGCAGTTCTTC. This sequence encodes CASTRTGPYNEQFF.